Included here is one T cell receptor (beta chain) sequence, with context. The antigen remains unidentified. This CDR3 is 15 amino acids long. Germline V CDR1 and CDR2: SGHRS, YFSETQ. V was shortened by 0 bases and J by 3 bases, with 13 bases between the two germline ends. The study ran the assay at deep level. Investigators spread the genomic DNA of each subset evenly over several immunoSEQ plates. Under the authors' procedure: From ImmunoSEQ came sequences covering only the junction and carrying no quality scores, so filtering differed. The data were produced by immunoSEQ multiplex PCR, yet TCRdb's version contains in-frame clones alone and is incomplete. From that table come the V and J calls and clone size; the DNA was used to work out D and trimming. Among about 1.5 million clones listed, 95% to 97% were seen once. These data come from a study of shared clonotypes between healthy human individuals. General study points: In the sorted subsets, rarefaction showed sequencing was incomplete despite large depth.

The receptor was isolated from a young man in good health. This chain joins TRBV5-1 and TRBJ2-7, with D perhaps assigned TRBD1 or TRBD2 (5 bases each). The sample taken for sequencing was naive CD4+ T cells sorted from blood. Subset described: CD45RA+ positively selected. This CDR3 is CASSLAPGANYEQYF. For the CDR3, the DNA is TGCGCCAGCAGCTTGGCCCCCGGGGCAAACTACGAGCAGTACTTC.